This TCR beta chain emerged from a study of blood T cells in healthy people across ages. At the level of the study: Template switching captured about one barcoded beta molecule per two T cells. Findings and caveats of the study: Because sorting was not performed, PBMCs prevented conclusive naive versus antigen-experienced comparison. A greater number of naive CD4+ cells and higher diversity distinguished long-lived donors from aged donors.

This clonotype was picked up a small number of times. Its antigen is currently unknown. PCR was performed a second time for roughly 6 to 12 cycles using a sample-barcoded 5' primer and a J-beta primer mix. Every cDNA was tagged by a template-switch adaptor with 12 random nucleotides. TCRdb processed the 5' RACE reads anew with MiXCR; each CDR3 protein has one entry. The sample carries over a million distinct CDR3 sequences, 20% to 25% recorded once. The CDR3 has 14 amino acids. The V gene end was trimmed by 2 bases and the J gene end by 6 bases; junction bases not matched to a gene: 4. Germline V gene sequence: CDR1 SGHVS, CDR2 FQNEAQ. The same specimen was also included in a second study, on T cells of mothers and their children.

The chain couples TRBV7-8 to TRBJ2-7, with TRBD2 identical over 10 bases. The sample consisted of blood. The TCR was taken from a girl aged 2-9 years in good health. The CDR3 loop reads CASSLIAGGPEQYF. CDR3 sequence (DNA): TGTGCCAGCAGCTTAATAGCGGGAGGTCCCGAGCAGTACTTC. The entire variable domain, with the rest obtained from reference TRBV7-8 and TRBJ2-7, is as follows: GAGVSQSPRYKVAKRGQDVALRCDPISGHVSLFWYQQALGQGPEFLTYFQNEAQLDKSGLPSDRFFAERPEGSVSTLKIQRTQQEDSAVYLCASSLIAGGPEQYFGPGTRLTVT.